This T cell receptor beta chain was documented in a study of T cells in Graves' hyperthyroidism and ophthalmopathy. Regions amplified from RNA transcripts were the TCR beta CDR3 regions. The TCR CDR3 first-round RT-PCR relied on the HTBI primer set. One entry per CDR3 protein results from TCRdb running MiXCR on the multiplex PCR reads. The sample gives under 450,000 distinct CDR3 sequences, about 17% of which show up once; around a third is in the top ten. CDR3 length: 13 amino acids. With 4 bases clipped from V and 7 bases from J, the junction kept 3 bases outside the gene matches. The germline gives CDR1 LGHDT, CDR2 YNNKEL (reference sequence). Initially, at the first diagnosis of hyperthyroidism and before any ophthalmopathy symptoms, blood was sampled.

The sequence was collected from a young woman with Graves' hyperthyroidism that later progressed to Graves' ophthalmopathy. The sample taken for sequencing was blood. The chain is built from TRBV3-1 and TRBJ2-7, with TRBD2 matching over 11 bases. The DNA of the CDR3 is TGTGCCAGCAGCCCCAGACTAGCGGGGGAGCAGTACTTC. Its protein product is CASSPRLAGEQYF.